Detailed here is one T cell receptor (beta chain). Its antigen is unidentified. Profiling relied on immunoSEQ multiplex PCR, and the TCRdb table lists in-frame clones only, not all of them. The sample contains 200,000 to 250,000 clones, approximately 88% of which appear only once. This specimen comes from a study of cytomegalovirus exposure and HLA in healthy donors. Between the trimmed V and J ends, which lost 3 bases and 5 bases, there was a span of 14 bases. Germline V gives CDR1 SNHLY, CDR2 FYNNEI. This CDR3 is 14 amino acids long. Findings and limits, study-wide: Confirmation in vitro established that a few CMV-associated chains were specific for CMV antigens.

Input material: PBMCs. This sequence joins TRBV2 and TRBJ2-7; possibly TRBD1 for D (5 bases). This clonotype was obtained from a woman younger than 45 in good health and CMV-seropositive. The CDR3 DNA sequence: TGTGCCAGCAGTGAGTCAGGGCCCGCCAACGAGCAGTACTTC. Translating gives CASSESGPANEQYF.